This T cell receptor beta chain was sequenced in a study of patients and donors after allogeneic stem cell transplantation. Germline V gene data show CDR1 as MNHEY and CDR2 as SMNVEV (reference sequence). The CDR3 has 14 amino acids. After removal of 2 bases from V and 7 bases from J, the junction contained 6 bases not matched to a gene. TCRdb used MiXCR to reprocess the RT-PCR reads, holding one entry per CDR3 protein. The sample carries roughly 140,000 distinct CDR3 sequences, about 40% recorded once. This clonotype came up once. This sequence was found in a human donor who was either an allogeneic HSCT recipient or a stem cell or donor lymphocyte infusion donor (not recorded which). It is not recorded whose cells these are; they may come from a transplant donor. The chain uses TRBV27 and TRBJ2-7; 9 bases line up with TRBD2. Sample: blood, either unsorted or a sorted T cell fraction (not recorded which). The CDR3 DNA is TGTGCCAGCAGTTTAGCGGGGGGGCTTGGTGAGCAGTACTTC. Translation: CASSLAGGLGEQYF.